A selection of T cell receptor beta chains follows, all from one sample in a study of cytomegalovirus exposure and HLA in healthy donors. The data were produced by immunoSEQ multiplex PCR, yet TCRdb's version contains in-frame clones alone and is incomplete. The data show 150,000 to 200,000 clones, around three quarters seen once. The sequenced material came from PBMCs. The receptors come from a man aged 25 to 40 in good health and CMV-seronegative. Each CDR3 is given with its conserved first and last residue. Fields, in order: V gene, J gene, clone size, CDR3 protein. Part of the rows lack a size; the others show once, few, many or a class for expanded clones.

V: TRBV5-5; J: TRBJ2-7; size: -; CDR3: CASELRSSPYEQYF
V: TRBV5-4; J: TRBJ2-3; size: -; CDR3: CASSNTGTGRVGADTQYF
V: TRBV9; J: TRBJ2-7; size: -; CDR3: CASSVDGAGTYEQYF
V: TRBV30; J: TRBJ1-2; size: -; CDR3: CALDGTWLGYTF
V: TRBV9; J: TRBJ2-7; size: -; CDR3: CASSVGSEVTYEQYF
V: TRBV27; J: TRBJ1-1; size: once; CDR3: CASSLRQGFVGNTEAFF
V: TRBV27; J: TRBJ1-2; size: -; CDR3: CASSPDSAYGYTF
V: TRBV7-9; J: TRBJ2-1; size: -; CDR3: CASSTFLGTPRDEQFF
V: TRBV29-1; J: TRBJ2-1; size: -; CDR3: CSVARSSGAYNEQFF
V: TRBV2; J: TRBJ2-3; size: -; CDR3: CASRTSGSRTDTQYF
V: TRBV5-8; J: TRBJ2-7; size: -; CDR3: CASNRGVSYEQYF
V: TRBV4-2; J: TRBJ2-1; size: -; CDR3: CASSQEGVGTRGNNEQFF
V: TRBV7-3; J: TRBJ2-1; size: -; CDR3: CASSLGQRGYNEQFF
V: TRBV20-1; J: TRBJ2-3; size: -; CDR3: CRAGADTQYF
V: TRBV6-4; J: TRBJ2-3; size: -; CDR3: CASSGTGGTDTQYF
V: TRBV29-1; J: TRBJ2-2; size: -; CDR3: CSVRAGGSGELFF
V: TRBV29-1; J: TRBJ2-2; size: -; CDR3: CSVETSFGELFF
V: TRBV7-3; J: TRBJ2-1; size: -; CDR3: CASSPGGLGEQFF
V: TRBV5-4; J: TRBJ1-2; size: -; CDR3: CASSFGQGIVRGYTF
V: TRBV28; J: TRBJ2-3; size: -; CDR3: CASKRQYF
V: TRBV14; J: TRBJ2-7; size: -; CDR3: CASGGYYEQYF
V: TRBV27; J: TRBJ2-7; size: -; CDR3: CASRPGGSAYEQYF